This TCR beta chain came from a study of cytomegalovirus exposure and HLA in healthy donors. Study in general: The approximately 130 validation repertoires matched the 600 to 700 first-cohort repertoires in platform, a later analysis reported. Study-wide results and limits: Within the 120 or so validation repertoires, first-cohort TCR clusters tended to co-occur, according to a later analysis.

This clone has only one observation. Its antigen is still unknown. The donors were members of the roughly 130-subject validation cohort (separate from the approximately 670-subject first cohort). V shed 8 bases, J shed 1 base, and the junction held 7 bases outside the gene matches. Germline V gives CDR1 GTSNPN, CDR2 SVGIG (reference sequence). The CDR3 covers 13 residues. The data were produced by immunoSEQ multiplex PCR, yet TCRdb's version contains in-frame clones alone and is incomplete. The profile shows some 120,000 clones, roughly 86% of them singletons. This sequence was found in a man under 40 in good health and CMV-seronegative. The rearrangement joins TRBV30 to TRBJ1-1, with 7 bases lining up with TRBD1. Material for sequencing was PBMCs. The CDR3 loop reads CAGRTGKNTEAFF. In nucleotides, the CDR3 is TGTGCCGGAAGGACAGGAAAGAACACTGAAGCTTTCTTT.